A single sample gave rise to the 5 T cell receptor beta chains below, sequenced in a study of blood T cells in healthy people across ages. A second PCR, run for about 7 to 11 cycles, used a sample-barcoded 5' primer plus a J-beta primer mix. MiXCR, applied by TCRdb to the 5' RACE reads, yields one record per CDR3 protein. This table holds some 760,000 distinct CDR3 sequences, about 25% found once. The same sample was also used in a study of T cells of mothers and their children.

Sequences were obtained from blood. The receptor source for this set is a boy aged 10-17 years in good health.

The chain recombines TRBV5-1 with TRBJ2-1, with D hard to call. The CDR3 runs 14 residues. The V gene's germline CDR1 is SGHRS and CDR2 YFSETQ. Trimming left V 4 bases short and J 2 bases short, with 10 bases between. This chain's CDR3 is CASSPWPTYNEQFF. In DNA, the CDR3 is TGCGCCAGCAGCCCCTGGCCTACCTACAATGAGCAGTTCTTC. Drawing the rest from reference TRBV5-1 and TRBJ2-1, the complete variable domain is KAGVTQTPRYLIKTRGQQVTLSCSPISGHRSVSWYQQTPGQGLQFLFEYFSETQRNKGNFPGRFSGRQFSNSRSEMNVSTLELGDSALYLCASSPWPTYNEQFFGPGTRLTVL.

This clonotype has just a few counts. The gene calls are TRBV7-9 and TRBJ2-7; TRBD1 matches at 9 bases. CDR1 SEHNR and CDR2 FQNEAQ come from the germline V gene (reference sequence). This CDR3 contains 16 residues. The V segment lost 4 bases and the J segment 5 bases; nucleotides outside the gene matches: 12. CDR3 DNA sequence: TGTGCCAGCAGCTACACTCCGGGACAGGGCCCAAACGAGCAGTACTTC. This encodes CASSYTPGQGPNEQYF.

This sequence joins TRBV29-1 and TRBJ2-5; D remains unclear. CDR1 is SQVTM and CDR2 is ANQGSEA in the germline V gene. The CDR3 contains 12 residues. Deletions cut 3 bases from V and 3 bases from J, with 8 bases between. CDR3 region: CSVDVGKETQYF. The CDR3 nucleotides read TGCAGCGTTGATGTAGGAAAAGAGACCCAGTACTTC.

CDR3 amino acids: CASIKGNEQFF. CDR3 DNA sequence: TGTGCCAGCATCAAGGGGAATGAGCAGTTCTTC. This chain uses TRBV6-6 with TRBJ2-1, with D possibly being TRBD1 (5 bases). Germline CDR1 MNHNY, CDR2 SVGAGI (reference sequence). There are 11 residues in the CDR3. Between the trimmed V and J ends, which lost 7 bases and 7 bases, there was a span of 8 bases.

The chain is built from TRBV6-5 and TRBJ2-2; 13 bases align to TRBD2. J lost 7 bases, V lost 5 bases, and 1 base had no gene match. The CDR3 length is 14 residues. CDR1 and CDR2 from the germline V gene are MNHEY and SVGAGI. CDR3 sequence: CASSTSGGGGELFF. As DNA, the CDR3 is TGTGCCAGCAGTACTAGCGGGGGGGGCGGGGAGCTGTTTTTT.